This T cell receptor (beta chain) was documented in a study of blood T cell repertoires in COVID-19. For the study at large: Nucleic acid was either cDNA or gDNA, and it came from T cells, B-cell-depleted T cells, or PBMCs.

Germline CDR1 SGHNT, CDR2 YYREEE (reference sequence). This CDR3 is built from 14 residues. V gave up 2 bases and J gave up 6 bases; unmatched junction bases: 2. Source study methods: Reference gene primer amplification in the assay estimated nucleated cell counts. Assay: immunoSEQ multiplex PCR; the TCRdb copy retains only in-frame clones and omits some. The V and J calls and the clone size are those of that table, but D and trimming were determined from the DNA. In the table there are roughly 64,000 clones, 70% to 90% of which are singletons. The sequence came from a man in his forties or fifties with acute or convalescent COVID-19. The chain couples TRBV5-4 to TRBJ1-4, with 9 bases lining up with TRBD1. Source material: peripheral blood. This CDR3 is CASSFRDRDEKLFF. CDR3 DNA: TGTGCCAGCAGCTTCCGGGACAGGGATGAAAAACTGTTTTTT.